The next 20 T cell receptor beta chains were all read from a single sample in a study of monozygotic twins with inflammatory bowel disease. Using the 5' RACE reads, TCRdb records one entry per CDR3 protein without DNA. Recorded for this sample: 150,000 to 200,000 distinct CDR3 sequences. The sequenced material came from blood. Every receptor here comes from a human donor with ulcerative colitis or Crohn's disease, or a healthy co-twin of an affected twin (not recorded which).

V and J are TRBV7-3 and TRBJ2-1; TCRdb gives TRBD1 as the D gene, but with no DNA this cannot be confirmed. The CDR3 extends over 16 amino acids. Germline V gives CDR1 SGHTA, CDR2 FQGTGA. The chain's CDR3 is CASSLRGGQIYNEQFF.

The CDR3 sequence: CASSIAMIALSYNEQFF. The chain employs TRBV19 and TRBJ2-1; TCRdb gives TRBD1 as the D gene, but with no DNA this cannot be confirmed. The CDR3 covers 17 residues. Germline assignment: CDR1 LNHDA and CDR2 SQIVND (reference sequence).

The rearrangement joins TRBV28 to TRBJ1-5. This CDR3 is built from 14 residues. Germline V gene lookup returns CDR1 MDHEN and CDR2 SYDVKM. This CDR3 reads CASSLLGGHLPQHF. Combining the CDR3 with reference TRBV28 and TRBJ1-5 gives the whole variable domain DVKVTQSSRYLVKRTGEKVFLECVQDMDHENMFWYRQDPGLGLRLIYFSYDVKMKEKGDIPEGYSVSREKKERFSLILESASTNQTSMYLCASSLLGGHLPQHFGDGTRLSIL.

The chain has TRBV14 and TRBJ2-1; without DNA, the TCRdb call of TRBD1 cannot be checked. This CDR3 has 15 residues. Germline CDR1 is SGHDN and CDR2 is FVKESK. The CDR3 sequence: CASSQGPHMGDEQFF.

CDR3: CATSDPTGGDNSGANVLTF. The chain couples TRBV24-1 to TRBJ2-6; TCRdb outputs TRBD1, but without DNA this stays unchecked. Germline CDR1 KGHDR, CDR2 SFDVKD. This CDR3 contains 19 residues.

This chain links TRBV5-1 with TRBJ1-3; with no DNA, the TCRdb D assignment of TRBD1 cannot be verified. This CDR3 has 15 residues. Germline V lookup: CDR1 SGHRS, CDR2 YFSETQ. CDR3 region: CASSRGQKEGNTIYF.

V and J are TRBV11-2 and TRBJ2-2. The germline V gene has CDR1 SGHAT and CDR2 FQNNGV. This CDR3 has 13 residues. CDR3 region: CASSPVQTGELFF. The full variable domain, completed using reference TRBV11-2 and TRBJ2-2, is EAGVAQSPRYKIIEKRQSVAFWCNPISGHATLYWYQQILGQGPKLLIQFQNNGVVDDSQLPKDRFSAERLKGVDSTLKIQPAKLEDSAVYLCASSPVQTGELFFGEGSRLTVL.

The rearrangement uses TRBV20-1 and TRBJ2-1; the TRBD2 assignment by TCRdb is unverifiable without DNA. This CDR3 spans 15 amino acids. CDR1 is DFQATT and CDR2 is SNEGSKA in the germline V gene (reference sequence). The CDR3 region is CSARGPLGTSGNQFF.

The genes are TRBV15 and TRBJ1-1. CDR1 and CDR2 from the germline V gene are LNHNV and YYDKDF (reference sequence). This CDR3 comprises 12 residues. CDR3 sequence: CATSRDRSKAFF.

The CDR3: CAISETSKPSGTYEQYF. The J gene is TRBJ2-7, the V gene TRBV10-3; TCRdb's D call of TRBD2 is untestable without DNA. This CDR3 comprises 17 residues. The germline CDR1 and CDR2 sequences are ENHRY and SYGVKD.

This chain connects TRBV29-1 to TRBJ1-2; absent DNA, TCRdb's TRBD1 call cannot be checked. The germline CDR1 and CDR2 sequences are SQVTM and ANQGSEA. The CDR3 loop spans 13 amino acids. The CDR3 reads CSEAYLGTKGYTF.

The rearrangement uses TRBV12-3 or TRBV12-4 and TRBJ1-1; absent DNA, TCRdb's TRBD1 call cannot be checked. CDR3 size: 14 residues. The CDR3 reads CASKDWTGDTEAFF.

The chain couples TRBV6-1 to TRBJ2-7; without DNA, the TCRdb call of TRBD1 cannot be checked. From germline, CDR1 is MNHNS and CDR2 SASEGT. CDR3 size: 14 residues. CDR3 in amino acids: CASSRTGWVREQYF.

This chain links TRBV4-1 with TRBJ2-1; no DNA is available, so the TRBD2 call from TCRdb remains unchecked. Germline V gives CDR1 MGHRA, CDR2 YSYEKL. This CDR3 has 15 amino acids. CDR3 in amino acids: CASSRHERERVEQFF.

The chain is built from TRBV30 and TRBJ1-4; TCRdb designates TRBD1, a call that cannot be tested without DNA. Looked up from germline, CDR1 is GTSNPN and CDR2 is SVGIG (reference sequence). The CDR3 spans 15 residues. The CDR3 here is CAWSPGQGAREKLFF. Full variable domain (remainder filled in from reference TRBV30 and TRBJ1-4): SQTIHQWPATLVQPVGSPLSLECTVEGTSNPNLYWYRQAAGRGLQLLFYSVGIGQISSEVPQNLSASRPQDRQFILSSKKLLLSDSGFYLCAWSPGQGAREKLFFGSGTQLSVL.

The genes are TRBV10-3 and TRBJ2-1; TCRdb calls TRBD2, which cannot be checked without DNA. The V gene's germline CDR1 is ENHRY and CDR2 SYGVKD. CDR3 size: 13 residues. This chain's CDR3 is CAIRGDSDNEQFF.

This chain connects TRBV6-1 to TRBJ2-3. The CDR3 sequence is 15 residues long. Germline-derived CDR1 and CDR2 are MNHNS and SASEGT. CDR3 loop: CASSPQLGWTDTQYF.

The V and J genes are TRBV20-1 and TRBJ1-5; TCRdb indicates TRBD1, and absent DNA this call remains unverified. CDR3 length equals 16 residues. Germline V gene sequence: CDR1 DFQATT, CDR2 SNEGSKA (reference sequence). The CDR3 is CSARDARRGGDQPQHF.

CDR3 amino acids: CASSLEPGWTLPIYEQYF. The chain employs TRBV11-2 and TRBJ2-7; with no DNA, the TCRdb D assignment of TRBD2 cannot be verified. This CDR3 has 18 amino acids. CDR1 and CDR2 from the germline V gene are SGHAT and FQNNGV.

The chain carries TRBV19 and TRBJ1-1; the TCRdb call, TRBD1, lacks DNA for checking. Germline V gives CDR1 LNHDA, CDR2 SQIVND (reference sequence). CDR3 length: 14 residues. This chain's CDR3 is CASSPSVGGTEAFF.